These 31 T cell receptor beta chains were all obtained from the same sample, sequenced in a study of T cells expressing NK-cell markers. TCRdb reworked the 5' RACE reads into one entry per CDR3 protein, no DNA. The table for this sample gives hundreds of thousands of distinct CDR3 sequences. Material: blood T cells: a sorted CD56 or NKG2C T cell subset, CD4+ or CD8+ T cells, or bulk PBMC T cells (not recorded which). Source of these receptors: a woman between 18 and 75 years old in good health.

This chain joins TRBV6-1 and TRBJ2-7; the TCRdb D gene call, TRBD2, has no DNA to confirm it. The CDR3 runs to 14 residues. Germline loops: CDR1 MNHNS, CDR2 SASEGT. CDR3: CASHPNGGTYEQYF.

The chain uses TRBV7-2 and TRBJ1-1. CDR1 is SGHTA, CDR2 FQGNSA, per germline. The CDR3 loop spans 12 amino acids. CDR3 amino acids: CASSFFDTEAFF.

The chain joins TRBV27 to TRBJ1-1; TCRdb's D call of TRBD1 is untestable without DNA. The CDR3 totals 13 residues. Looked up from germline, CDR1 is MNHEY and CDR2 is SMNVEV (reference sequence). The CDR3 spells CASRTGWYTEAFF.

The chain carries TRBV29-1 and TRBJ1-2. Per germline, CDR1 SQVTM and CDR2 ANQGSEA. The CDR3 has 12 residues. CDR3 residues: CSVEDPDNGYTF.

V is TRBV29-1 and J is TRBJ2-5. The CDR3 is 12 residues long. From germline, CDR1 is SQVTM and CDR2 ANQGSEA. CDR3: CSAGRNQETQYF.

V gene TRBV20-1 combines with J gene TRBJ2-2; TCRdb indicates TRBD1, and absent DNA this call remains unverified. CDR3 length: 13 residues. In germline, CDR1 is DFQATT, CDR2 SNEGSKA (reference sequence). This CDR3 reads CSASIGVTGELFF.

V and J are TRBV24-1 and TRBJ2-1; TCRdb gives TRBD1 as the D gene, but with no DNA this cannot be confirmed. CDR1 and CDR2 from the germline V gene are KGHDR and SFDVKD. CDR3 length: 11 amino acids. The CDR3 reads CATSSRDEQFF.

The J gene is TRBJ1-2, the V gene TRBV19; TCRdb selects TRBD1, and the lack of DNA leaves this call unchecked. This CDR3 is built from 13 residues. Germline-derived CDR1 and CDR2 are LNHDA and SQIVND (reference sequence). The CDR3 is CASWTGAFDGYTF.

The chain couples TRBV4-2 to TRBJ1-2; TCRdb's assignment of TRBD1 cannot be checked, as there is no DNA. Germline CDR1 and CDR2: LGHNA and YNFKEQ. This CDR3 has 14 amino acids. CDR3 loop: CASSQDRDNYGYTF.

The chain's CDR3 is CASSRSGKMNTEAFF. This chain uses TRBV6-1 with TRBJ1-1. The length of the CDR3 is 15 residues. CDR1 is MNHNS, CDR2 SASEGT, per germline.

This sequence joins TRBV7-8 and TRBJ1-2; the D call from TCRdb, TRBD1, cannot be confirmed without DNA. Germline V CDR1 and CDR2: SGHVS, FQNEAQ. This CDR3 has 14 amino acids. CDR3 loop: CASSYQGADYGYTF.

The chain employs TRBV19 and TRBJ2-5; with no DNA, the TCRdb D assignment of TRBD1 cannot be verified. Germline loops: CDR1 LNHDA, CDR2 SQIVND (reference sequence). The CDR3 sequence is 11 residues long. CDR3 region: CASSTGQTQYF.

V gene TRBV12-3 or TRBV12-4 combines with J gene TRBJ2-5; TCRdb proposes TRBD1, but this gene call is untestable without DNA. The CDR3 runs to 16 residues. CDR3 region: CASSPRGQGVGETQYF.

The chain employs TRBV4-3 and TRBJ2-2; the D call of TRBD2 rests on TCRdb alone, since no DNA is present to check it. The CDR3 is 19 amino acids. Per the germline V gene, CDR1 is LGHNA and CDR2 is YSLEER. CDR3 in amino acids: CASSHTGLAGYPNTGELFF.

The chain is built from TRBV12-3 or TRBV12-4 and TRBJ2-3. The CDR3 consists of 14 residues. The CDR3 spells CASRTQRYTDTQYF.

The gene calls are TRBV3-1 and TRBJ2-7; there is no DNA to check the TCRdb D call of TRBD1. The CDR3 consists of 15 residues. CDR1 is LGHDT and CDR2 is YNNKEL in the germline V gene (reference sequence). CDR3 residues: CASSPMGTPRYGQYF.

The chain uses TRBV20-1 and TRBJ2-7; TCRdb returns TRBD2, unconfirmable since there is no DNA. This CDR3 region has 15 residues. Germline CDR1 and CDR2: DFQATT and SNEGSKA (reference sequence). CDR3 region: CSASALVADPLEQYF.

V usage is TRBV5-5 and J usage is TRBJ2-1; the D call of TRBD2 rests on TCRdb alone, since no DNA is present to check it. This CDR3 contains 14 residues. Germline V lookup: CDR1 SGHKS, CDR2 YYEKEE (reference sequence). CDR3 in amino acids: CASSLGVSVHEQFF.

The chain carries TRBV18 and TRBJ1-4. Germline V gives CDR1 KGHSH, CDR2 LQKENI. The CDR3 is 15 amino acids. The CDR3 region is CASSPREGSSEKLFF.

This chain links TRBV5-1 with TRBJ1-3; the D call of TRBD1 rests on TCRdb alone, since no DNA is present to check it. CDR1 is SGHRS and CDR2 is YFSETQ in the germline V gene. The CDR3 has 15 amino acids. CDR3 sequence: CASSLDTGSGNTIYF.

The chain recombines TRBV14 with TRBJ2-3. The CDR3 contains 12 residues. The germline CDR1 and CDR2 sequences are SGHDN and FVKESK. CDR3 sequence reads: CASSHNGPTQYF.

This chain links TRBV7-2 with TRBJ2-7; with no DNA, the TCRdb D assignment of TRBD1 cannot be verified. The CDR3 loop spans 13 amino acids. CDR1 is SGHTA and CDR2 is FQGNSA in the germline V gene. CDR3 residues: CASSDPGRYEQYF. Looking up the rest from reference TRBV7-2 and TRBJ2-7 gives the full variable domain: GAGVSQSPSNKVTEKGKDVELRCDPISGHTALYWYRQSLGQGLEFLIYFQGNSAPDKSGLPSDRFSAERTGGSVSTLTIQRTQQEDSAVYLCASSDPGRYEQYFGPGTRLTVT.

This sequence joins TRBV4-3 and TRBJ2-2; TCRdb's assignment of TRBD2 cannot be checked, as there is no DNA. Germline loops: CDR1 LGHNA, CDR2 YSLEER. The CDR3 is 18 residues long. CDR3 residues: CASSQDPSGGARTGELFF.

The chain employs TRBV30 and TRBJ1-1. The CDR3 sequence is 13 residues long. The germline gives CDR1 GTSNPN, CDR2 SVGIG (reference sequence). This CDR3 reads CAWIGNSFTEAFF. The variable domain in full, completed from reference TRBV30 and TRBJ1-1, reads SQTIHQWPATLVQPVGSPLSLECTVEGTSNPNLYWYRQAAGRGLQLLFYSVGIGQISSEVPQNLSASRPQDRQFILSSKKLLLSDSGFYLCAWIGNSFTEAFFGQGTRLTVV.

The chain combines TRBV12-3 or TRBV12-4 with TRBJ2-5; TCRdb lists TRBD1, though no DNA is available to test this call. This CDR3 has 15 amino acids. This CDR3 reads CAISWGVGSRQTQYF.

The chain carries TRBV5-1 and TRBJ2-1; the TCRdb call, TRBD1, lacks DNA for checking. Per germline, CDR1 SGHRS and CDR2 YFSETQ. This CDR3 contains 14 residues. CDR3 protein: CASSLWGQGNEQFF.

V is TRBV12-3 or TRBV12-4 and J is TRBJ2-6; TCRdb reports TRBD1, a call that lacks DNA to check it against. This CDR3 comprises 14 residues. CDR3 amino acids: CASSTAGPSNVLTF.

The chain employs TRBV7-2 and TRBJ2-7; TCRdb's D call, TRBD1, is unchecked because there is no DNA. The germline V gene encodes CDR1 SGHTA and CDR2 FQGNSA. The CDR3 has 12 residues. This CDR3 reads CASSAGPREQYF.

The rearrangement uses TRBV27 and TRBJ2-7. The germline V gene encodes CDR1 MNHEY and CDR2 SMNVEV (reference sequence). The CDR3 contains 13 residues. CDR3 protein: CASSLSAGYEQNF.

The V and J genes are TRBV5-6 and TRBJ2-7; TCRdb gives TRBD1 as the D gene, but with no DNA this cannot be confirmed. The CDR3 is 16 amino acids. The germline CDR1 and CDR2 sequences are SGHDT and YYEEEE. Here the CDR3 reads CASSDPSARSLSEQYF.

The CDR3 sequence: CASNAETSTNEKLFF. The V call is TRBV28, the J call TRBJ1-4. Germline V gene data show CDR1 as MDHEN and CDR2 as SYDVKM. The length of the CDR3 is 15 residues. Variable domain in full (rest from reference TRBV28 and TRBJ1-4): DVKVTQSSRYLVKRTGEKVFLECVQDMDHENMFWYRQDPGLGLRLIYFSYDVKMKEKGDIPEGYSVSREKKERFSLILESASTNQTSMYLCASNAETSTNEKLFFGSGTQLSVL.